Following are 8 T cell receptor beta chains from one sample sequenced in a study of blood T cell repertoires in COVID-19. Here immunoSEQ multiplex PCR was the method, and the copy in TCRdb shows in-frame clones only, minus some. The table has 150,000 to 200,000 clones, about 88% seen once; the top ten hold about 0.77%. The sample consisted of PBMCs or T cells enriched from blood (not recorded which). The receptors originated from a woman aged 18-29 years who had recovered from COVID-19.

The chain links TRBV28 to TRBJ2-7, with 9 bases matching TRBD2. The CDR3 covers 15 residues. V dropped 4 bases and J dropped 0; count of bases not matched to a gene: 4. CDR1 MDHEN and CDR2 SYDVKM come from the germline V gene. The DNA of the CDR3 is TGTGCCAGCAGTTATGCGGGAGGGAGCTCCTACGAGCAGTACTTC. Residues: CASSYAGGSSYEQYF. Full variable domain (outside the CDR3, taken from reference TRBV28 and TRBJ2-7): DVKVTQSSRYLVKRTGEKVFLECVQDMDHENMFWYRQDPGLGLRLIYFSYDVKMKEKGDIPEGYSVSREKKERFSLILESASTNQTSMYLCASSYAGGSSYEQYFGPGTRLTVT.

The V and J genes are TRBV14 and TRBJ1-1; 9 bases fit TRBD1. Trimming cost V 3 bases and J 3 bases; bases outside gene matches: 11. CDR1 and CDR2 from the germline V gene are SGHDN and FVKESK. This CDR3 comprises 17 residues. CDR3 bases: TGTGCCAGCAGCCATGACTATCACAGGGGGCGCGACACTGAAGCTTTCTTT. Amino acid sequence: CASSHDYHRGRDTEAFF. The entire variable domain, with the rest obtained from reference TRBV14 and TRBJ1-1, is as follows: EAGVTQFPSHSVIEKGQTVTLRCDPISGHDNLYWYRRVMGKEIKFLLHFVKESKQDESGMPNNRFLAERTGGTYSTLKVQPAELEDSGVYFCASSHDYHRGRDTEAFFGQGTRLTVV.

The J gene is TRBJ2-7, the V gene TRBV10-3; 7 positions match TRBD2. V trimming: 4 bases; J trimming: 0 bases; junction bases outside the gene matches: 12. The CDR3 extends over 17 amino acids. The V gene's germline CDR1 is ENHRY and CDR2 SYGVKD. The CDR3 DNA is TGTGCCATCAGTGGGCCGAGAGGCGGGAGTGGCTCCTACGAGCAGTACTTC. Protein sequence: CAISGPRGGSGSYEQYF.

The CDR3 DNA is TGTGCCAGCAGTACTACAGGGTATAGGGAGACCCAGTACTTC. This gives the protein CASSTTGYRETQYF. The gene calls are TRBV2 and TRBJ2-5; D might be TRBD1 (6 bases). CDR1 and CDR2 (germline): SNHLY, FYNNEI. CDR3 length equals 14 residues. V lost 5 bases, J lost 5 bases, and 15 bases lay in between.

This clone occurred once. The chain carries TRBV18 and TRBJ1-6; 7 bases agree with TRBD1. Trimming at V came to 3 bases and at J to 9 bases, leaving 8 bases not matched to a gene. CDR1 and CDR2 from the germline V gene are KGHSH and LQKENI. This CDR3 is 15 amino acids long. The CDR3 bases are TGTGCCAGCTCACCTGCCGGGACAGCGGGTTCACCCCTCCACTTT. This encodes CASSPAGTAGSPLHF.

The CDR3 sequence: CASSQTTGKTEAFF. CDR3 DNA sequence: TGTGCCAGTAGTCAAACGACAGGGAAGACTGAAGCTTTCTTT. This chain links TRBV19 with TRBJ1-1, with 7 bases aligning to TRBD1. J gave up 5 bases and V 5 bases, and 8 bases lay outside the gene matches. CDR1 and CDR2 (germline): LNHDA, SQIVND (reference sequence). The CDR3 is 14 amino acids.

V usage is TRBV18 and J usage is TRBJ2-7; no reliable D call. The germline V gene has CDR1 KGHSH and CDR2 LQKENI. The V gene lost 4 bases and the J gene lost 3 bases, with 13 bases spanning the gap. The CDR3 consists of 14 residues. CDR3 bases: TGTGCCAGCTCACGGGTAGCAGATAACTACGAGCAGTACTTC. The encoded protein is CASSRVADNYEQYF.

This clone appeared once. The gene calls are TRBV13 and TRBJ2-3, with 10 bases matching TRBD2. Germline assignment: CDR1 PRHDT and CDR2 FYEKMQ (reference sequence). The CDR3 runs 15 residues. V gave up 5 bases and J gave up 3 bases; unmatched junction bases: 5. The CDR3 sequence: CASSQSGRATDTQYF. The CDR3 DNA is TGTGCCAGCAGCCAGAGCGGGAGGGCGACAGATACGCAGTATTTT.